The T cell receptor (beta chain) described here comes from a study of cytomegalovirus exposure and HLA in healthy donors. Study observations and caveats: A later analysis reportedly identified an Asian-associated ancestry cluster as carrying fewer N-insertions than the approximately 640-donor mean. Most TCR sequences were seen very rarely across donors, but some public TCRs occurred in many.

Turning to this clone: As yet, its antigen is unknown.

Primers for the PCR totalled 60 Vbeta and 13 Jbeta. Generated by immunoSEQ multiplex PCR, the TCRdb table keeps only in-frame clones and is missing some. There are over 200,000 clones in the sample; over 75% occur only once, and 1% to 1.5% lies in the top ten. Trimming removed 5 bases at V and 1 base at J, with 9 bases between. This CDR3 has 13 amino acids. The germline V gene has CDR1 LNHDA and CDR2 SQIVND (reference sequence). The chain couples TRBV19 to TRBJ2-7; D not resolved. This TCR derives from a human donor in good health. Sequencing was performed on PBMCs. CDR3 in amino acids: CASSVHVSYEQYF. The CDR3 region has the DNA TGTGCCAGTAGTGTACACGTTTCCTACGAGCAGTACTTC.